This T cell receptor (beta chain) was profiled in a study of T cells in Graves' hyperthyroidism and ophthalmopathy. Study-wide results and limits: Ophthalmopathy and stable hyperthyroidism were told apart by a 13 V-J model.

This clonotype has a count of ten or more. Its antigen remains unknown. Uncontrolled infection, other autoimmune disease, pregnancy and lactation each barred patients from inclusion. It was RNA transcripts that yielded the amplified TCR beta CDR3 regions. First-round RT-PCR with HTBI primers amplified the TCR CDR3 region. A single record per CDR3 protein comes from TCRdb applying MiXCR to the multiplex PCR reads. The sample shows a few hundred thousand distinct CDR3 sequences, 20% to 25% of them seen only once. Germline loops: CDR1 SGHTA, CDR2 FQGNSA. The junction had 9 bases not matched to a gene; V was cut back by 5 bases and J by 7 bases. The length of the CDR3 is 15 residues.

The sequenced sample was blood. This chain joins TRBV7-2 and TRBJ1-5; 9 positions match TRBD1. This receptor was obtained from a man aged 18 to 29 with Graves' hyperthyroidism. CDR3 loop: CASSHNRGREQPQHF. The DNA for the CDR3 is TGTGCCAGCAGCCATAACAGGGGGCGGGAGCAGCCCCAGCATTTT.